The rows below give T cell receptor beta chains drawn from one sample of a study of T cell responses to AZD1222 COVID-19 vaccine. Libraries were prepared by immunoSEQ multiplex PCR; TCRdb keeps only in-frame clonotypes and omits some of them. The sample records roughly 120,000 clones, 85% to 95% being singletons. The sample was peripheral blood, taken on day 0 of AZD1222 vaccination. The receptors originated from an adult in good health. CDR3s include the opening cysteine and the closing phenylalanine or tryptophan. A clone size is listed for some rows: how often the clone was seen (once, few, many), or a class if it is expanded.

J gene: TRBJ1-5
V gene: TRBV5-1
clone size: once
CDR3 protein: CASTSGGPPQHF

J gene: TRBJ2-1
V gene: TRBV5-4
clone size: -
CDR3 protein: CASSFLLAMAYNEQFF

J gene: TRBJ2-2
V gene: TRBV27
clone size: -
CDR3 protein: CASSLSGTGELFF

J gene: TRBJ2-2
V gene: TRBV18
clone size: few
CDR3 protein: CVGAASNTGELFF

J gene: TRBJ1-6
V gene: TRBV18
clone size: -
CDR3 protein: CASSPPATGSNSPLHF

J gene: TRBJ2-1
V gene: TRBV2
clone size: -
CDR3 protein: CASSETHEQFF

J gene: TRBJ2-1
V gene: TRBV2
clone size: -
CDR3 protein: CASNPDLYNEQFF

J gene: TRBJ2-5
V gene: TRBV28
clone size: once
CDR3 protein: CASSRDQEETQYF

J gene: TRBJ1-4
V gene: TRBV16
clone size: -
CDR3 protein: CASSQYVGEKLFF

J gene: TRBJ1-2
V gene: TRBV6-5
clone size: -
CDR3 protein: CASKGQANDGYTF

J gene: TRBJ2-7
V gene: TRBV6-5
clone size: few
CDR3 protein: CASRPRSPGYGQYF

J gene: TRBJ2-5
V gene: TRBV18
clone size: once
CDR3 protein: CASSPPPQSSQETQYF

J gene: TRBJ1-2
V gene: TRBV5-1
clone size: -
CDR3 protein: CASSSGGPTAGYTF

J gene: TRBJ2-3
V gene: TRBV1
clone size: -
CDR3 protein: CTSSQDGTSRDTQYF

J gene: TRBJ2-1
V gene: TRBV28
clone size: -
CDR3 protein: CASSLVASGGYEQFF

J gene: TRBJ1-3
V gene: TRBV12-3/TRBV12-4
clone size: once
CDR3 protein: CASRLLGRNTIYF

J gene: TRBJ2-1
V gene: TRBV5-1
clone size: -
CDR3 protein: CASSLGLGQYNEQFF

J gene: TRBJ2-1
V gene: TRBV29-1
clone size: -
CDR3 protein: CSVAFGGGNYNEQFF

J gene: TRBJ2-3
V gene: TRBV28
clone size: -
CDR3 protein: CASSSRSAGNTQYF

J gene: TRBJ2-6
V gene: TRBV13
clone size: -
CDR3 protein: CASSSTTGTGKSGANVLTF

J gene: TRBJ2-1
V gene: TRBV4-1
clone size: -
CDR3 protein: CASSVPRVGGNNEQFF

J gene: TRBJ2-5
V gene: TRBV5-1
clone size: -
CDR3 protein: CATAGAHQETQYF

J gene: TRBJ1-1
V gene: TRBV15
clone size: -
CDR3 protein: CATSSDRLNTEAFF

J gene: TRBJ2-7
V gene: TRBV6-5
clone size: -
CDR3 protein: CASSPGQVNEQYF

J gene: TRBJ2-7
V gene: TRBV3-1/TRBV3-2
clone size: few
CDR3 protein: CASSQLSYEQYF

J gene: TRBJ2-7
V gene: TRBV2
clone size: -
CDR3 protein: CASTLTSSVGQYF

J gene: TRBJ1-2
V gene: TRBV5-1
clone size: few
CDR3 protein: CASSYDRSGYTF

J gene: TRBJ2-7
V gene: TRBV5-1
clone size: -
CDR3 protein: CASSLHSGISYEQYF

J gene: TRBJ2-1
V gene: TRBV9
clone size: -
CDR3 protein: CASSIWDNEQFF

J gene: TRBJ2-3
V gene: TRBV5-1
clone size: once
CDR3 protein: CASSSRFHTQYF

J gene: TRBJ2-3
V gene: TRBV5-1
clone size: -
CDR3 protein: CASNRKGADTQYF

J gene: TRBJ2-7
V gene: TRBV4-2
clone size: -
CDR3 protein: CASSLASGEGDEQYF

J gene: TRBJ2-3
V gene: TRBV27
clone size: -
CDR3 protein: CASISTDTQYF

J gene: TRBJ2-1
V gene: TRBV5-6
clone size: -
CDR3 protein: CASSLIAGGLDEQFF

J gene: TRBJ1-5
V gene: TRBV10-2
clone size: -
CDR3 protein: CASRLTAVTNQPQHF

J gene: TRBJ2-3
V gene: TRBV6-5
clone size: -
CDR3 protein: CASSYLHSTDTQYF

J gene: TRBJ1-6
V gene: TRBV9
clone size: -
CDR3 protein: CASSVEVKSPLHF

J gene: TRBJ2-2
V gene: TRBV4-1
clone size: -
CDR3 protein: CASSQDGGLAGATGELFF

J gene: TRBJ2-3
V gene: TRBV5-1
clone size: -
CDR3 protein: CASSSQLSTSGRGRDTQYF

J gene: TRBJ2-7
V gene: TRBV10-1
clone size: once
CDR3 protein: CASTWTLSAYEQYF

J gene: TRBJ1-1
V gene: TRBV6-6
clone size: -
CDR3 protein: CASSPGPLRRFTEAFF

J gene: TRBJ2-1
V gene: TRBV28
clone size: -
CDR3 protein: CASSLLLAGGRHEQFF

J gene: TRBJ1-2
V gene: TRBV28
clone size: -
CDR3 protein: CASSLRPGRYGYTF

J gene: TRBJ2-3
V gene: TRBV7-9
clone size: -
CDR3 protein: CASSLGWTSTDTQYF

J gene: TRBJ1-4
V gene: TRBV28
clone size: -
CDR3 protein: CASSLPGQSGKLFF

J gene: TRBJ1-2
V gene: TRBV19
clone size: -
CDR3 protein: CASSVVRGLEYGYTF

J gene: TRBJ2-7
V gene: TRBV6-5
clone size: -
CDR3 protein: CASSNLYEQYF

J gene: TRBJ1-1
V gene: TRBV28
clone size: -
CDR3 protein: CASSLTGLNTEAFF

J gene: TRBJ2-1
V gene: TRBV25-1
clone size: -
CDR3 protein: CASSPSDRKEGNEQFF

J gene: TRBJ1-2
V gene: TRBV9
clone size: -
CDR3 protein: CASSPQGRSEYGYTF

J gene: TRBJ2-2
V gene: TRBV5-5
clone size: -
CDR3 protein: CASSPGLAPTNTGELFF

J gene: TRBJ2-1
V gene: TRBV11-3
clone size: -
CDR3 protein: CASSLVAGAWDEQFF

J gene: TRBJ2-1
V gene: TRBV6-5
clone size: once
CDR3 protein: CASSYSKTGRGLWFF

J gene: TRBJ1-5
V gene: TRBV29-1
clone size: -
CDR3 protein: CSASYSNQPQHF

J gene: TRBJ2-1
V gene: TRBV19
clone size: -
CDR3 protein: CASSWGYNEQFF

J gene: TRBJ1-6
V gene: TRBV7-3
clone size: -
CDR3 protein: CASSSGTGNSPLHF

J gene: TRBJ1-5
V gene: TRBV18
clone size: -
CDR3 protein: CASSPGTEIFSNQPQHF

J gene: TRBJ1-5
V gene: TRBV6-6
clone size: -
CDR3 protein: CASSYREGQLYSPQHF

J gene: TRBJ2-7
V gene: TRBV14
clone size: -
CDR3 protein: CASSQESGTGYTYEQYF